This entry describes one TCR beta chain. The data belong to a study of patients and donors after allogeneic stem cell transplantation. The germline V gene has CDR1 DFQATT and CDR2 SNEGSKA (reference sequence). The CDR3 loop spans 16 amino acids. The ends were cut back, 0 bases at V and 0 bases at J, with 12 bases in the middle. TCRdb processed the RT-PCR reads anew with MiXCR; each CDR3 protein has one entry. The sample shows approximately 98,000 distinct CDR3 sequences, less than 45% of them seen only once. Sequencing used blood, either unsorted or a sorted T cell fraction (not recorded which). The V call is TRBV20-1, the J call TRBJ1-5; possibly TRBD1 for D (5 bases). The TCR was taken from a human donor who was either an allogeneic HSCT recipient or a stem cell or donor lymphocyte infusion donor (not recorded which). It is not recorded whose cells these are; they may come from a transplant donor. CDR3 coding DNA: TGCAGTGCTAGAGATCGTCGGGGCGGTAGCAATCAGCCCCAGCATTTT. Encoded protein: CSARDRRGGSNQPQHF.